This entry concerns a single TCR beta chain. Its binding antigen is unknown. Nothing much larger sits one base from this clone, and base qualities are not available. This entry is derived from a study of patients and donors after allogeneic stem cell transplantation (dated by TCRdb to 2019 to 2021). The germline V gene encodes CDR1 MGHDK and CDR2 SYGVNS. Including the terminal cysteine and phenylalanine, the CDR3 comprises 14 residues. Only CDR3 DNA is held: 42 bases, read in frame from base 1. V and J are truncated by 4 bases and 5 bases respectively, leaving an intervening sequence of 13 bases. Library construction relied on RT-PCR. Reads for this sample came from a NextSeq 550. Starting from the raw public reads, TCRdb applied fastp trimming at Q25, assembled clones with MiXCR and retained in-frame beta chains. Every entry covers one CDR3 protein and lists the most common genes and DNA from its rows. The sample includes about 100,000 distinct CDR3 sequences, with less than 45% observed a single time. Clones ranked in the top ten supply around 26% of the sample.

This clonotype was sampled from a human donor who was either an allogeneic HSCT recipient or a stem cell or donor lymphocyte infusion donor (not recorded which). It is not recorded whose cells these are; they may come from a transplant donor. The rearrangement joined TRBV25-1 to TRBJ2-3, with a tentative D gene TRBD2 over 6 matching bases. The sample comprised blood, either unsorted or a sorted T cell fraction (not recorded which). The CDR3 amino acid sequence is: CASSVRGGVDTQYF. The base sequence is TGTGCCAGCAGTGTCCGAGGCGGGGTAGATACGCAGTATTTT.